The clone carrying this TCR beta chain was recorded at least ten times. This entry belongs to a study of Graves' ophthalmopathy and Graves' hyperthyroidism. Amplification targeted the TCR beta CDR3 regions, with RNA transcripts as the source material. Scientists carried out first-round RT-PCR using HTBI primers and then a second-round multiplex PCR. Using its own MiXCR run on the multiplex PCR reads, TCRdb lists one record per CDR3 protein. The table lists approximately 1.2 million distinct CDR3 sequences, about 36% of them singletons. CDR3 size: 15 residues. Germline assignment: CDR1 WSHSY and CDR2 SAAADI. After removal of 8 bases from V and 0 bases from J, the junction contained 9 bases not matched to a gene.

The sequenced material came from peripheral blood or thyroid tissue (not recorded which). The TCR originated in an adult man with Graves' hyperthyroidism. J is TRBJ2-5 and V is TRBV10-2; 7 bases are a match to TRBD2. The CDR3 nucleotides are TGCGCCAGCCAAATTAGCGGGTCGTACCAAGAGACCCAGTACTTC. Its protein is CASQISGSYQETQYF.